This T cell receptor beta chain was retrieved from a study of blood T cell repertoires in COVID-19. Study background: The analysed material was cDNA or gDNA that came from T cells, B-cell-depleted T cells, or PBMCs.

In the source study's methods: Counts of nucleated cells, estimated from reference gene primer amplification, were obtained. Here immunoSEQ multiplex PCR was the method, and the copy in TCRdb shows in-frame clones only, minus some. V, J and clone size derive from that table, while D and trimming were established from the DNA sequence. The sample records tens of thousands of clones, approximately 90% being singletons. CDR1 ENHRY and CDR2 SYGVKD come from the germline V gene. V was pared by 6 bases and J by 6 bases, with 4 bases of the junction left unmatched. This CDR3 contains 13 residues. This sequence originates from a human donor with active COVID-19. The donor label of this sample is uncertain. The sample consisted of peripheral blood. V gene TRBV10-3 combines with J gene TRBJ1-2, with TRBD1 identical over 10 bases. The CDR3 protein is CAIRRDRGNGYTF. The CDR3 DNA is TGTGCCATCAGAAGGGACAGGGGTAATGGCTACACCTTC.